The present TCR beta chain was sequenced within a study of cytomegalovirus exposure and HLA in healthy donors (TCRdb year 2017). About the study as a whole: According to an earlier analysis of around 600 of the donors, some 180 million T cells yielded 120 million or so unique TCR beta sequences and 276 Gb of sequence data. The number of typed donors differed by locus: about 620-640 for A, B, C, DRB1 and DQB1; approximately 540 for DQA1; 606 for DPA1; and about 450 for DPB1. HLA typing included class I and class II loci at four-digit resolution. Donor age, sex, ethnicity and CMV serostatus were compiled together with the repertoire data. To predict cytomegalovirus infection status, the study combined high-throughput TCR immunosequencing, statistical association of individual TCRs with disease status, and machine learning. A later analysis re-analyzed previously published TCR beta repertoires from 650 to 800 donors and added high-resolution HLA genotyping to study TCR occurrence patterns. To decide whether each TCR beta V gene segment behaved as functional or pseudogenic, an earlier analysis of several hundred of the donors relied on high-throughput TCR beta sequencing. An early release covering roughly 640 HLA-typed donors comprised 250 to 350 gigabases of sequencing data and 85 million to 100 million unique TCR sequences. On average, roughly 250,000 unique TCR beta nucleotide sequences were sequenced per donor among 300 to 500 genotyped donors of the cohort, with 15% to 20% of those sequences being non-productive. In the later analysis, no new phenotypic data were used to find candidate immune exposures; instead, reliance was placed on TCR beta sequences and their occurrence across donors. Every repertoire in the discovery cohort had been generated on one and the same sequencing platform. The study was designed to test whether signatures of past pathogen exposure could be identified by cataloging public T cell receptors. Because of strong linkage in the cohort, roughly 5 DR-DQ haplotypes were treated as single units for association and clustering. In a later genetic analysis, genome-wide SNP genotypes for about 60% of the 666 donors were used, and that subset was treated as a discovery cohort. A separate validation cohort of 100 to 150 different subjects was used in addition to the roughly 720-subject first cohort. The T cell repertoires of around 730 subjects were profiled by immunosequencing and related to cytomegalovirus serostatus. Among the roughly 400 genotyped donors, around 81% belonged to the genetic ancestry cluster associated with self-reported Caucasian donors. Study-wide conclusions, independent of this receptor: A cluster of highly shared sequence variants was judged likely to represent a technical artifact of the sequencing pipeline. In a later analysis, HLA-associated TCR beta chains were found to be more clonally expanded and to have lower generation probabilities than equally common non-associated chains. In vitro tests confirmed that a few of the cytomegalovirus-associated TCR beta chains recognize cytomegalovirus antigens. In a later analysis, most CMV-associated TCR beta chains were found to appear HLA-restricted, with HLA associations seemingly driven largely by CMV exposure. Immune exposure information for the cohort was limited to CMV serostatus. The classifier was reported to diagnose cytomegalovirus status with high specificity and sensitivity in both the original and validation cohorts. In this cohort, only TCR beta chains were sequenced, and detectable features were limited by the absence of alpha or paired-chain data. Broadly in line with IMGT annotations, most TCR beta V segments showed up in productive rearrangements about 87% or about 30% of the time in an earlier analysis of 450 to 750 of the donors. The study gave a list of around 170 TCR beta chains associated with cytomegalovirus. Strong co-occurrence of HLA alleles, especially DR and DQ, made assigning TCR associations to individual alleles difficult. The 87-base-pair reads could not distinguish some IMGT-functional V segments, including TRBV6-2 and TRBV6-3, so those segments were excluded. According to a later analysis, TCR association rates differed among HLA loci, with DRB1 alleles showing the most associated TCRs and HLA-C alleles showing the fewest. Presence/absence analyses assumed roughly uniform sequencing depth across donors, an assumption that may not hold. Correlated functional status among segregating V segments might be attributable to linkage disequilibrium, but an unknown experimental factor could not be ruled out. According to a later genetic analysis, donors in an Asian-associated ancestry cluster had fewer N-insertions in productive TCRs than the approximately 630-donor mean. In a later analysis, about 17,000 TCR beta sequences were associated with specific HLA alleles at a false discovery rate of 0.05. While some public TCRs were present in many individuals, most TCR sequences turned up only very rarely across donors. According to a later analysis, parvovirus B19, influenza, CMV and Epstein-Barr virus appeared linked to several top co-occurrence clusters. Because HLA typing was unavailable for some donors at each locus, only the typed subset was used in association tests. Seventeen rarely observed V segments, including chromosome 9 orphons, were excluded from the earlier analysis of almost 600 of the donors because counts were too low. A further reported finding was that TCR beta sequences accurately predicted the HLA-A and HLA-B alleles for most subjects in the first cohort. In a later genetic analysis, a missense DCLRE1C variant was associated with V-gene and J-gene trimming of TCR beta chains, and the association was replicated in an independent cohort. The authors suggested that the approach could potentially be extended to other disease states and immunological phenotypes.

The library came from the immunoSEQ multiplex PCR assay. The multiplex PCR relied on a mix of 60 forward primers for TCR Vbeta segments and 13 reverse primers for TCR Jbeta segments. Amplification of the CDR3 region of rearranged TCR beta genes was performed with a multiplex PCR assay on genomic DNA. On the Illumina HiSeq System, the amplified TCR beta libraries were sequenced as 87-base-pair reads. The original pipeline was this. A later analysis counted about 80 million unique TCR beta chains across the 550 to 700 repertoires, and around 9.9 million of these chains were shared by at least two donors. A nearest-neighbor algorithm error-corrected the raw reads and collapsed the reads into unique sequences, merging closely related sequences to remove PCR and sequencing errors. Alignment of CDR3 sequences to IMGT reference sequences was used to assign V, D and J gene segments. Each retained sequence needed at least a six-nucleotide match to both a V gene segment and a J gene segment. Rearrangements were classified as productive when the CDR3 lacked stop codons and remained in frame with V and J, and all other rearrangements were classified as non-productive. CDR3 was defined according to IMGT convention as the region running from the second conserved V-encoded cysteine to the conserved J-encoded phenylalanine. The earlier analysis of about 610 of the donors excluded any sequence lacking an unambiguous match to a single V gene segment. An earlier analysis of several hundred of the donors called V segments functional above 56.7% productive rearrangements and segregating when the between-donor standard deviation exceeded 5%. A statistical classification framework was built to diagnose cytomegalovirus status from the catalog of TCR beta chain sequences. In a later analysis, V and J genes were assigned by comparing TCR nucleotide sequences against IMGT/GENE-DB human TR gene sequences. A later analysis assigned CDR3 sequences and most-parsimonious VDJ recombination scenarios with the TCRdist pipeline. A later analysis defined each TCR beta chain by its CDR3 amino acid sequence plus V-gene family, and excluded reads lacking a unique V-gene family. As a way to deal with suspected cross-contamination and a sequencing artifact, a later analysis dropped 450 to 600 nucleotide sequences that were highly shared and had low generation probability. In a later analysis, a clonal expansion index was calculated for each public chain from normalized within-repertoire ranks of inferred template counts. In a later analysis, generation probabilities were computed using a VDJ recombination model fitted to out-of-frame rearrangements, and the results were checked against IGoR. In a later analysis, TCR-TCR, TCR-HLA and TCR-CMV co-occurrence was scored with hypergeometric tests, and a repertoire-size bias correction was applied to TCR pairs. In a later analysis, false discovery rates were estimated by permuting HLA or CMV assignments 20 times. In a later analysis, co-occurring TCRs were grouped with DBSCAN, and TCRdist sequence similarity was added when clustering was performed within HLA-allele-positive subsets. Co-occurrence clustering excluded repertoires with fewer than 30,000 or more than 120,000 public chains, plus five with anomalous nucleotide sharing. Drawn from immuneACCESS, this table holds only the in-frame rearrangements with V and J called that TCRdb kept. Clones are partly lost; checked studies trace under half to an unresolved V gene and leave the rest unexplained. V and J calls and clone size are copied from that table; D and trimming were computed from the DNA. The sample includes roughly 99,000 clones, with over 65% observed a single time. 1.8% of the sample goes to the ten largest clones.

Between the V and J ends, shortened by 2 bases and 7 bases respectively, the junction contains 12 bases. Based on the germline V gene, the CDR1 and CDR2 sequences are SQVTM and ANQGSEA. Including cysteine and phenylalanine, the CDR3 has 13 amino acids. The CDR3 DNA has 39 bases and is translated from base 1. A note on this clone: It has no known antigen specificity. No much larger clone exists at a distance of one base, and base qualities are not known.

The cohort was made up of 500 to 850 healthy bone marrow donors. At the time of sampling, every cohort member was nominally healthy, though immune exposures that went unrecorded were likely present. The donor was CMV seronegative and belonged to the group of 350 or so seronegative cohort members. Each donor provided a peripheral blood sample, and peripheral blood mononuclear cells were used for TCR beta sequencing. The Qiagen DNeasy Blood Extraction Kit was used to extract genomic DNA from the blood cell samples. This TCR was recovered from a male donor in good health and CMV-seronegative. Specimen: PBMCs. Recombination linked TRBV29-1 to TRBJ2-4; a weak D assignment points to TRBD1 (6 bases agree). The base sequence is TGCAGCGTTGAAAAGCAGGGGCGGAACATTCAGTACTTC. This is translated as CSVEKQGRNIQYF.